This T cell receptor (beta chain) was retrieved from a study of cytomegalovirus exposure and HLA in healthy donors (TCRdb year 2017). Study-wide context: In an earlier analysis of around 540 of the donors, 276 Gb of sequence data and roughly 100 million unique TCR beta sequences from 150 million to 200 million T cells were reported. Approximately 300 gigabases of sequencing data and approximately 84 million unique TCR sequences were included in an early release covering about 700 HLA-typed donors. Among the roughly 380 genotyped donors, approximately 77% belonged to the genetic ancestry cluster associated with self-reported Caucasian donors. The study aimed to test whether signatures of past pathogen exposure could be identified by cataloging public T cell receptors. The T cell repertoires of around 730 subjects were profiled by immunosequencing and related to cytomegalovirus serostatus. In addition to the first cohort of roughly 700 subjects, a separate validation cohort of 100 to 150 different subjects was used. To predict cytomegalovirus infection status, the study brought together high-throughput TCR immunosequencing, statistical association of individual TCRs with disease status, and machine learning. A later analysis re-analyzed previously published TCR beta repertoires from 500 to 700 donors and added high-resolution HLA genotyping to study TCR occurrence patterns. In the later analysis, no new phenotypic data were used to find candidate immune exposures; instead, reliance was placed on TCR beta sequences and their occurrence across donors. To decide whether each TCR beta V gene segment behaved as functional or pseudogenic, an earlier analysis of 587 of the donors relied on high-throughput TCR beta sequencing. Donor age, sex, ethnicity and CMV serostatus were compiled together with the repertoire data. In a later genetic analysis, genome-wide SNP genotypes for about 55% of the roughly 700 donors were used, and that subset was treated as a discovery cohort. All discovery cohort repertoires had been generated on a single sequencing platform. HLA typing covered class I and class II loci at four-digit resolution. Typing coverage differed by locus: A, B, C, DRB1 and DQB1 were typed in roughly 620-630 donors, DQA1 in 522, DPA1 in around 600, and DPB1 in approximately 450. A few DR-DQ haplotypes were handled as single units for association and clustering because linkage in the cohort was strong. Among 300 to 500 genotyped donors of the cohort, an average of around 250,000 unique TCR beta nucleotide sequences was sequenced per donor, of which about 19% were non-productive.

The cohort consisted of fewer than 700 healthy bone marrow donors. At the time of sampling, every cohort member was nominally healthy, though immune exposures that went unrecorded were likely present. The donor tested CMV seropositive and was one of the 289 seropositive cohort members. Each donor provided a peripheral blood sample, and peripheral blood mononuclear cells were used for TCR beta sequencing. Genomic DNA extraction from the blood cell samples was performed with the Qiagen DNeasy Blood Extraction Kit. Relative to germline, V is missing 3 bases and J is missing 9 bases, with 6 bases of the junction outside any gene match. Including the terminal cysteine and phenylalanine, the CDR3 comprises 14 residues. Kept here is only the CDR3 DNA, which spans 42 bases and is read in frame from base 1. Sequences LGHNA (CDR1) and YSLEER (CDR2) are obtained from the germline V gene. As regards this clone: Its antigen is unknown.

The study at large found these results: A later analysis associated about 17,000 TCR beta sequences with specific HLA alleles at a false discovery rate of 0.05. An earlier analysis of approximately 530 of the donors showed that most TCR beta V segments appeared in productive rearrangements either about 87% or about 30% of the time, which broadly matched IMGT annotations. In a later analysis, the rate of TCR association differed among HLA loci, with DRB1 alleles having the most associated TCRs and HLA-C alleles having the fewest. A further reported finding was that TCR beta sequences accurately predicted the HLA-A and HLA-B alleles for most subjects in the first cohort. Most CMV-associated TCR beta chains appeared to be HLA-restricted in a later analysis, and the HLA associations seemed to be driven largely by CMV exposure. In a later genetic analysis, fewer N-insertions in productive TCRs were reported among donors in an Asian-associated ancestry cluster than the roughly 640-donor mean. A group of highly shared sequence variants was considered likely to be a technical artifact of the sequencing pipeline. Because some donors lacked HLA typing at each locus, the association tests relied only on the typed subset. Some IMGT-functional V segments, including TRBV6-2 and TRBV6-3, could not be distinguished by the 87-base-pair reads and were therefore excluded. Most TCR sequences were observed very rarely across donors, whereas some public TCRs were present in many individuals. Immune exposure information for the cohort was limited to CMV serostatus. According to a later analysis, parvovirus B19, influenza, CMV and Epstein-Barr virus appeared linked to several top co-occurrence clusters. V-gene and J-gene trimming of TCR beta chains was associated with a missense DCLRE1C variant in a later genetic analysis, and the association was replicated in an independent cohort. Because counts were too low, around 17 rarely observed V segments, including chromosome 9 orphons, were left out of the earlier analysis of approximately 500 of the donors. It was suggested by the authors that the approach could potentially be generalized to other disease states and immunological phenotypes. A later analysis found that HLA-associated TCR beta chains were more clonally expanded and had lower generation probabilities than equally common non-associated chains. When HLA alleles, especially DR and DQ, strongly co-occurred, attributing TCR associations to individual alleles was difficult. Sequencing depth was assumed to be roughly uniform across donors in the presence/absence analyses, though that assumption may not hold. The classifier was reported to diagnose cytomegalovirus status with high specificity and sensitivity in both the original and validation cohorts. This cohort had only TCR beta chains sequenced, and the lack of alpha or paired-chain data limited which features could be detected. Correlated functional status among segregating V segments might be attributable to linkage disequilibrium, but an unknown experimental factor could not be ruled out. In vitro tests confirmed that a few of the cytomegalovirus-associated TCR beta chains recognize cytomegalovirus antigens. The study gave a list of 150 to 200 TCR beta chains associated with cytomegalovirus.

The library came from the immunoSEQ multiplex PCR assay. For the multiplex PCR, a mixture combining 60 forward primers for TCR Vbeta segments and 13 reverse primers for TCR Jbeta segments was used. Amplification of the CDR3 region of rearranged TCR beta genes was performed with a multiplex PCR assay on genomic DNA. The amplified TCR beta libraries were sequenced on the Illumina HiSeq System as 87-base-pair reads. As for how the authors treated the data: A later analysis counted around 72 million unique TCR beta chains across the 550 to 800 repertoires, and 9 million to 14 million of these chains were shared by at least two donors. Raw reads were error-corrected and collapsed into unique sequences with a nearest-neighbor algorithm that merged closely related sequences to remove PCR and sequencing errors. To assign V, D and J gene segments, CDR3 sequences were aligned to IMGT reference sequences. For a sequence to be retained, a match of at least six nucleotides was required to both a V gene segment and a J gene segment. Rearrangements were called productive when the CDR3 lacked stop codons and stayed in frame with V and J; all others were non-productive. CDR3 was defined by IMGT convention, running from the second conserved V-encoded cysteine to the conserved J-encoded phenylalanine. The earlier analysis of around 640 of the donors excluded sequences that lacked an unambiguous match to a single V gene segment. An earlier analysis of a few hundred of the donors called V segments functional above 56.7% productive rearrangements and segregating when the between-donor standard deviation exceeded 5%. A statistical classification framework was developed to diagnose cytomegalovirus status using the catalog of TCR beta chain sequences. A later analysis assigned V and J genes by comparing TCR nucleotide sequences with IMGT/GENE-DB human TR gene sequences. The TCRdist pipeline was used in a later analysis to assign CDR3 sequences and most-parsimonious VDJ recombination scenarios. In a later analysis, each TCR beta chain was defined by its CDR3 amino acid sequence together with its V-gene family, and reads lacking a unique V-gene family were excluded. As a way to deal with suspected cross-contamination and a sequencing artifact, a later analysis dropped hundreds of nucleotide sequences that were highly shared and had low generation probability. For each public chain, a later analysis derived a clonal expansion index from normalized ranks of inferred template counts within each repertoire. In a later analysis, generation probabilities were computed using a VDJ recombination model fitted to out-of-frame rearrangements, and the results were checked against IGoR. In a later analysis, hypergeometric tests were used to score TCR-TCR, TCR-HLA and TCR-CMV co-occurrence, with a repertoire-size bias correction applied to TCR pairs. A later analysis estimated false discovery rates by permuting HLA or CMV assignments 20 times. In a later analysis, co-occurring TCRs were grouped using DBSCAN, with TCRdist sequence similarity added in when clustering inside HLA-allele-positive subsets. Repertoires with fewer than 30,000 or more than 120,000 public chains were left out of co-occurrence clustering, as were about five repertoires with anomalous nucleotide sharing. The immuneACCESS repertoire file appears here via TCRdb, limited to in-frame rearrangements. These files lack a portion of the clones; in checked studies, under half of the deficit traces to unresolved V genes, and the cause of the others is not known. V and J calls plus clone size are reproduced from that table; the DNA served to infer D and trimming. The table for this sample lists under 90,000 clones. The leading ten clones occupy 7.5% of the sample.

Material for sequencing was PBMCs. This TCR derives from a female donor in good health and CMV-seropositive. The chain links TRBV4-3 with TRBJ2-4; TRBD2 fits 9 bases in the junction. The sequenced DNA: TGCGCCAGCAGCCAGGGGACTAGCAGTCTCATTCAGTACTTC. This yields the protein CASSQGTSSLIQYF.